This T cell receptor beta chain was sequenced during a study of blood T cells in healthy people across ages. Study-wide results and limits: Donors of long life had a larger count of naive CD4+ cells and greater diversity than aged donors.

The V end lost 5 bases, the J end lost 3 bases, and 12 bases lay between the germline ends. Germline values: CDR1 SGHDN, CDR2 FVKESK. This CDR3 contains 14 residues. Worth noting for this clonotype: Its matching antigen is unknown.

Together with a sample-barcoded 5' primer, a J-beta primer mix was included in a second PCR lasting about 6 to 11 cycles. CDR3-containing paired-end reads numbered at least 2.5 million in each sample. TCRdb itself ran the 5' RACE reads through MiXCR, one entry per CDR3 protein. The sample includes some 790,000 distinct CDR3 sequences, under 30% of them seen just once. The amount of total RNA extracted per sample was at least 5 micrograms. The clonotype was recovered from a woman older than 75 in good health. Input material: blood. The genes are TRBV14 and TRBJ2-3; the D gene could be TRBD1 or TRBD2 (6 bases each). CDR3 nucleotides: TGTGCCAGCAGCTACTGGGGGGCTACAGATACGCAGTATTTT. This codes for CASSYWGATDTQYF.